Presented here are 13 T cell receptor beta chains from one specimen sequenced in a study of shared clonotypes between healthy human individuals. Repertoires were generated with immunoSEQ multiplex PCR, while TCRdb's copy carries only in-frame clones and drops some. The repertoire holds fewer than 350,000 clones, around nine tenths seen once, with 15% to 20% in the top ten. The sequenced sample was memory CD8+ T cells sorted from blood. The subset was: CD45RO+ cells pooled with CCR7-negative TemRA cells. These receptors were obtained from a man in his late teens or twenties in good health.

The rearrangement links TRBV7-6 to TRBJ2-3; TRBD1 matches 7 bases. V lost 4 bases to trimming and J lost 5 bases; unmatched junction nucleotides: 6. CDR1 and CDR2 (germline): SGHVS, FNYEAQ. The CDR3 consists of 14 residues. CDR3 in amino acids: CASSSRQGLDTQYF. CDR3 in DNA: TGTGCCAGCAGCTCCCGACAGGGCCTAGATACGCAGTATTTT.

CDR3 nucleotide sequence: TGCGCCAGCAGCCAAGATTCAGGGATCTTCAATCAGCCCCAGCATTTT. Its translation is CASSQDSGIFNQPQHF. V is TRBV4-1 and J is TRBJ1-5, with D maybe TRBD1 (5 bases). The CDR3 consists of 16 residues. Per the germline V gene, CDR1 is MGHRA and CDR2 is YSYEKL. Trimming removed 0 bases from V and 3 bases from J, with 12 bases in between.

The rearrangement links TRBV4-2 to TRBJ2-7; possibly TRBD2 for D (6 bases). The CDR3 is made up of 15 amino acids. Trimming removed 5 bases at V and 3 bases at J, with 17 bases between. The germline V gene has CDR1 LGHNA and CDR2 YNFKEQ. CDR3 nucleotides: TGTGCCAGCAGCGGGGCGGGAAGCACTTACTACGAGCAGTACTTC. It is translated as CASSGAGSTYYEQYF.

CDR3 in amino acids: CASSPLADLAKNIQYF. In DNA, the CDR3 is TGTGCCAGCAGCCCCTTAGCAGACCTAGCCAAAAACATTCAGTACTTC. This sequence joins TRBV7-2 and TRBJ2-4; D unresolved. CDR1 SGHTA and CDR2 FQGNSA come from the germline V gene. V shed 5 bases and J shed 0 bases, with 14 bases lying between them. This CDR3 has 16 residues.

The chain links TRBV4-3 to TRBJ2-3; no firm D call. The CDR3 has 13 residues. Germline CDR1 is LGHNA and CDR2 is YSLEER. V was shortened by 0 bases and J by 5 bases, with 6 bases between the two germline ends. The CDR3 loop is CASSQESGDTQYF. CDR3 bases: TGCGCCAGCAGCCAAGAGTCCGGAGATACGCAGTATTTT.

This sequence joins TRBV28 and TRBJ1-1; D is uncertain. CDR1 is MDHEN, CDR2 SYDVKM, per germline. This CDR3 spans 12 amino acids. Trimming removed 3 bases from V and 7 bases from J, with 9 bases in between. The CDR3 DNA sequence: TGTGCCAGCAGTTTTGGACGGCTTGAAGCTTTCTTT. This codes for CASSFGRLEAFF.

This chain joins TRBV5-1 and TRBJ1-1; 9 bases are a match to TRBD1. Looked up from germline, CDR1 is SGHRS and CDR2 is YFSETQ. The CDR3 runs to 17 residues. J was trimmed by 5 bases and V by 3 bases; bases with no gene match: 14. The CDR3 coding sequence is TGCGCCAGCAGCTCCCCGAGGACAGGGGACAATGGGACTGAAGCTTTCTTT. Translated: CASSSPRTGDNGTEAFF.

The chain uses TRBV6-5 and TRBJ2-1, with 9 bases identical to TRBD2. V was clipped by 6 bases and J by 7 bases; unmatched bases: 7. CDR3 length: 14 amino acids. Germline CDR1 MNHEY, CDR2 SVGAGI. CDR3 DNA sequence: TGTGCCAGCAGCGGGAGCGGGGGGCGAAATGAGCAGTTCTTC. This translates into CASSGSGGRNEQFF.

V is TRBV29-1 and J is TRBJ2-3; 10 bases agree with TRBD1. Unmatched junction bases numbered 13, after V lost 6 bases and J lost 4 bases. The CDR3 contains 16 residues. Germline-derived CDR1 and CDR2 are SQVTM and ANQGSEA. The CDR3 DNA reads TGCAGCGTCCACATCGTGGGGACAGGGGTGGCAGATACGCAGTATTTT. It yields the protein CSVHIVGTGVADTQYF.

This clone was observed once. The V gene is TRBV29-1, the J gene TRBJ1-1, with D maybe TRBD1 (5 bases). The V and J ends lost 6 bases and 0 bases respectively, with 14 bases between them. Germline lookup yields CDR1 SQVTM and CDR2 ANQGSEA. The CDR3 consists of 14 residues. The chain's CDR3 is CSVPAGSMNTEAFF. DNA for the CDR3: TGCAGCGTCCCGGCAGGGAGCATGAACACTGAAGCTTTCTTT.

This chain connects TRBV27 to TRBJ1-3; D remains ambiguous. Trimming took off 2 bases at V and 0 bases at J, with 5 bases between the two ends. This CDR3 has 14 residues. Germline V gene lookup returns CDR1 MNHEY and CDR2 SMNVEV (reference sequence). In DNA, the CDR3 is TGTGCCAGCAGTTTAATCGGCTCTGGAAACACCATATATTTT. Protein: CASSLIGSGNTIYF.

This chain connects TRBV27 to TRBJ1-2; D unclear. The V end was cut by 3 bases, the J end by 1 base, with 12 bases between. Germline-derived CDR1 and CDR2 are MNHEY and SMNVEV (reference sequence). CDR3 length: 15 amino acids. The chain's CDR3 is CASSFASGGNYGYTF. In nucleotides, the CDR3 is TGTGCCAGCAGTTTTGCGTCGGGCGGTAACTATGGCTACACCTTC.

The chain recombines TRBV19 with TRBJ1-4, with D perhaps matching TRBD1 (5 bases). The CDR3 spans 13 residues. V lost 7 bases and J 8 bases, leaving 14 bases between the germline ends. The germline gives CDR1 LNHDA, CDR2 SQIVND (reference sequence). The CDR3 loop reads CASNPRGAEKLFF. Written as DNA, the CDR3 is TGTGCCAGTAACCCTCGAGGGGCAGAAAAACTGTTTTTT. Using reference TRBV19 and TRBJ1-4 for the parts outside the CDR3, the full variable domain is DGGITQSPKYLFRKEGQNVTLSCEQNLNHDAMYWYRQDPGQGLRLIYYSQIVNDFQKGDIAEGYSVSREKKESFPLTVTSAQKNPTAFYLCASNPRGAEKLFFGSGTQLSVL.